Below, 27 T cell receptor beta chains from the same sample are listed, as sequenced in a study of blood T cell repertoires in COVID-19. Clones were read by immunoSEQ multiplex PCR, and TCRdb kept only the in-frame ones, dropping some. The sample holds just over 300,000 clones, roughly 90% seen once. The sequenced sample was peripheral blood. These receptors came from a woman in her twenties or thirties with COVID-19, enrolled during active disease.

The chain recombines TRBV5-1 with TRBJ2-1; 10 bases are shared with TRBD2. Germline V gives CDR1 SGHRS, CDR2 YFSETQ. Unmatched junction bases numbered 11, after V lost 2 bases and J lost 9 bases. The CDR3 totals 16 residues. This chain's CDR3 is CASSFGTSDYRSEQFF. Here the CDR3 DNA reads TGCGCCAGCAGCTTTGGGACTAGCGATTACCGGAGTGAGCAGTTCTTC.

The chain joins TRBV2 to TRBJ2-7; D possibly corresponds to TRBD2 (6 bases). Germline-derived CDR1 and CDR2 are SNHLY and FYNNEI. V was shortened by 7 bases and J by 6 bases, with 10 bases between the two germline ends. The CDR3 length is 11 residues. The CDR3 loop reads CASKARGEQYV. CDR3 coding DNA: TGTGCCAGCAAGGCGCGGGGCGAGCAGTACGTC.

The chain couples TRBV5-8 to TRBJ1-2, with 7 bases fitting TRBD1. Germline CDR1 SGHTS, CDR2 YDEGEE. The ends lost 3 bases at V and 7 bases at J; junction bases unmatched: 9. The CDR3 extends over 14 amino acids. This chain's CDR3 is CASSSGTASGGYTF. The CDR3, as DNA: TGTGCCAGCAGCTCCGGGACAGCAAGCGGTGGCTACACCTTC.

The genes are TRBV6-1 and TRBJ1-5, with 7 bases identical to TRBD1. The J segment lost 4 bases and the V segment lost 1 base, leaving 4 bases of the junction unmatched. Looked up from germline, CDR1 is MNHNS and CDR2 is SASEGT. The CDR3 extends over 15 amino acids. The CDR3 reads CASSEGQGGNQPQHF. The CDR3 coding sequence is TGTGCCAGCAGTGAAGGACAGGGTGGGAATCAGCCCCAGCATTTT.

The chain couples TRBV27 to TRBJ1-5; TRBD1 aligns across 7 bases. Per the germline V gene, CDR1 is MNHEY and CDR2 is SMNVEV (reference sequence). Germline trimming cut 3 bases from V and 4 bases from J; bases unmatched to any gene: 3. The CDR3 spans 14 residues. The CDR3 DNA is TGTGCCAGCAGTTTGGGACAGAATAATCAGCCCCAGCATTTT. It specifies CASSLGQNNQPQHF.

The chain recombines TRBV7-8 with TRBJ1-5; maybe TRBD1 (5 bases). Trimming cost V 4 bases and J 5 bases, with 15 bases left between them. The CDR3 has 15 residues. Germline assignment: CDR1 SGHVS and CDR2 FQNEAQ. Here the CDR3 reads CASSWGRGGHQPQHF. CDR3 nucleotide sequence: TGTGCCAGCAGCTGGGGGAGGGGAGGGCATCAGCCCCAGCATTTT. Full variable domain (missing parts from reference TRBV7-8 and TRBJ1-5): GAGVSQSPRYKVAKRGQDVALRCDPISGHVSLFWYQQALGQGPEFLTYFQNEAQLDKSGLPSDRFFAERPEGSVSTLKIQRTQQEDSAVYLCASSWGRGGHQPQHFGDGTRLSIL.

The genes are TRBV11-2 and TRBJ1-2, with D hard to call. V lost 5 bases, J lost 4 bases, and 8 bases lay in between. This CDR3 contains 12 residues. Per the germline V gene, CDR1 is SGHAT and CDR2 is FQNNGV. CDR3: CASSPSGYGYTF. In DNA, the CDR3 is TGTGCCAGCAGCCCCTCCGGCTATGGCTACACCTTC.

The chain uses TRBV28 and TRBJ1-3; no reliable D call. V lost 6 bases and J 0 bases, leaving 12 bases between the germline ends. CDR3 size: 15 residues. Per the germline V gene, CDR1 is MDHEN and CDR2 is SYDVKM. CDR3 protein: CASSYSKYSGNTIYF. For the CDR3, the DNA is TGTGCCAGCAGCTACAGTAAATACTCTGGAAACACCATATATTTT.

The J gene is TRBJ2-2, the V gene TRBV13, with TRBD2 identical over 11 bases. V shed 5 bases and J 0 bases; nucleotides not matched to a gene: 5. Per the germline V gene, CDR1 is PRHDT and CDR2 is FYEKMQ (reference sequence). The CDR3 spans 17 residues. CDR3 bases: TGTGCCAGCAGCCCTGGACTAGCGGGCGCGAACACCGGGGAGCTGTTTTTT. Amino acids: CASSPGLAGANTGELFF.

The chain recombines TRBV10-3 with TRBJ1-6, with a weak D call TRBD1 (5 bases). CDR1 and CDR2 (germline): ENHRY, SYGVKD. V lost 3 bases, J lost 10 bases, and 13 bases lay in between. The CDR3 has 14 residues. CDR3 DNA sequence: TGTGCCATCAGTGAAAGCTCTCAGGGATCACCCCTCCACTTT. This sequence encodes CAISESSQGSPLHF.

This rearrangement joins TRBV11-3 to TRBJ2-7, with D perhaps matching TRBD2 (6 bases). The CDR3 loop spans 13 amino acids. The ends were cut back, 1 base at V and 2 bases at J, with 6 bases in the middle. Germline CDR1 SGHNT, CDR2 YENEEA. The CDR3 DNA sequence: TGTGCCAGCAGCTTAGGACTAGCCTACGAGCAGTACTTC. Amino acid sequence: CASSLGLAYEQYF.

This clone was observed once. The CDR3: CARSQRRQEDYEQYF. The CDR3 bases are TGTGCCAGAAGCCAAAGACGACAGGAGGACTACGAGCAGTACTTC. This rearrangement joins TRBV5-3 to TRBJ2-7; D perhaps matches TRBD1 (6 bases). TRBV5-3 is given ORF status, its function remaining uncertain. Trimming removed 4 bases at V and 3 bases at J, with 17 bases between. The CDR3 spans 15 residues.

The chain combines TRBV19 with TRBJ1-1; 7 bases match TRBD1. Germline CDR1 LNHDA, CDR2 SQIVND (reference sequence). CDR3 length equals 14 residues. The V and J ends lost 6 bases and 2 bases, in that order; junction bases with no gene match: 6. The CDR3 bases are TGTGCCAGTAGAGAGGGACAGTTAAACACTGAAGCTTTCTTT. It yields the protein CASREGQLNTEAFF.

J is TRBJ1-2 and V is TRBV20-1, with D uncertain. From germline, CDR1 is DFQATT and CDR2 SNEGSKA (reference sequence). The CDR3 spans 10 residues. V was trimmed by 3 bases and J by 6 bases, leaving 5 bases between them. CDR3 coding DNA: TGCAGTGCTAGGAGGGATGGCTACACCTTC. It encodes CSARRDGYTF.

V gene TRBV19 combines with J gene TRBJ1-3; D gene unclear. Trimming took 3 bases from V and 8 from J, leaving 14 bases between them. The CDR3 loop spans 14 amino acids. Per germline, CDR1 LNHDA and CDR2 SQIVND (reference sequence). This CDR3 is CASSIEFKRDTIYF. The CDR3 bases are TGTGCCAGTAGTATCGAGTTCAAGAGGGACACCATATATTTT.

The chain links TRBV7-3 to TRBJ1-1; D gene uncertain. The V gene lost 5 bases and the J gene lost 4 bases, with 17 bases spanning the gap. Germline V gives CDR1 SGHTA, CDR2 FQGTGA. This CDR3 region has 15 residues. CDR3 residues: CASSPVGGRTTEAFF. CDR3 nucleotide sequence: TGTGCCAGCAGCCCCGTGGGAGGGCGGACCACTGAAGCTTTCTTT.

This clone occurred a few times. The rearrangement joins TRBV29-1 to TRBJ2-1, with D uncertain. The CDR3 runs to 11 residues. V was cut by 1 base and J by 4 bases, with 2 bases left in between. Germline V gives CDR1 SQVTM, CDR2 ANQGSEA. CDR3 loop: CSVEVYNEQFF. CDR3 nucleotide sequence: TGCAGCGTTGAAGTATACAATGAGCAGTTCTTC.

The chain combines TRBV6-2 or TRBV6-3 with TRBJ2-7; 8 positions match TRBD2. Germline V gene data show CDR1 as MNHEY and CDR2 as SVGEGT. This CDR3 contains 14 residues. The J segment lost 5 bases and the V segment lost 6 bases, leaving 9 bases of the junction unmatched. CDR3 bases: TGTGCCAGCAGCCCCGGGGGGGCCCGGAACGAGCAGTACTTC. Translated: CASSPGGARNEQYF.

This clone was picked up a small number of times. The rearrangement joins TRBV6-5 to TRBJ1-1; 7 bases map to TRBD1. This CDR3 spans 15 amino acids. Unmatched junction bases numbered 7, after V lost 2 bases and J lost 4 bases. Germline CDR1 reads MNHEY; CDR2 reads SVGAGI. The CDR3 DNA is TGTGCCAGCAGTTACGCCACAGGGGCGGGCACTGAAGCTTTCTTT. It yields the protein CASSYATGAGTEAFF.

The chain has TRBV24-1 and TRBJ2-4, with TRBD2 as a possible D gene (6 bases). The CDR3 consists of 15 residues. Germline V gene data show CDR1 as KGHDR and CDR2 as SFDVKD. The ends were cut back, 3 bases at V and 3 bases at J, with 11 bases in the middle. CDR3 in amino acids: CATSDGEVDKNIQYF. The CDR3 nucleotides read TGTGCCACCAGTGATGGGGAGGTTGACAAAAACATTCAGTACTTC.

This chain links TRBV6-5 with TRBJ1-4; no definite D call. Germline V gene lookup returns CDR1 MNHEY and CDR2 SVGAGI. V lost 2 bases and J lost 5, with 6 bases in between. This CDR3 comprises 13 residues. CDR3: CASSYRFNEKLFF. The CDR3 coding sequence is TGTGCCAGCAGTTACCGGTTCAATGAAAAACTGTTTTTT.

The chain joins TRBV6-6 to TRBJ1-1; 7 nucleotides line up with TRBD1. Looked up from germline, CDR1 is MNHNY and CDR2 is SVGAGI (reference sequence). The V and J ends lost 0 bases and 5 bases, in that order; junction bases with no gene match: 9. This CDR3 spans 16 amino acids. CDR3: CASSYSLKGANTEAFF. CDR3 nucleotides: TGTGCCAGCAGTTACTCCCTTAAGGGGGCGAATACTGAAGCTTTCTTT.

V gene TRBV2 combines with J gene TRBJ1-5, with 8 bases fitting TRBD1. There are 14 residues in the CDR3. The germline V gene has CDR1 SNHLY and CDR2 FYNNEI. V lost 5 bases, J lost 7 bases, and 7 bases stayed unmatched. The CDR3: CASSTDRDSQPQHF. CDR3 in DNA: TGTGCCAGCAGTACGGACAGGGACTCGCAGCCCCAGCATTTT.

There are many counts of this clone. V gene TRBV5-1 combines with J gene TRBJ1-2, with TRBD1 identical over 8 bases. There are 15 residues in the CDR3. Germline V lookup: CDR1 SGHRS, CDR2 YFSETQ. V was clipped by 6 bases and J by 2 bases; unmatched bases: 9. Here the CDR3 reads CASTVGDRGNYGYTF. In DNA form, the CDR3 reads TGCGCCAGCACCGTGGGAGACAGGGGAAACTATGGCTACACCTTC.

The V call is TRBV29-1, the J call TRBJ2-7; 7 nucleotides agree with TRBD1. CDR1 and CDR2 (germline): SQVTM, ANQGSEA. The length of the CDR3 is 12 residues. V dropped 7 bases and J dropped 5; count of bases not matched to a gene: 8. The CDR3 protein is CSAKTGEDEQYV. CDR3 sequence (DNA): TGCAGCGCAAAAACAGGGGAAGACGAGCAGTACGTC.

This clone was counted only a few times. Different DNA sequences within this sample yield the same CDR3. The chain couples TRBV28 to TRBJ1-5, with 9 bases lining up with TRBD1. The CDR3 has 15 residues. V lost 6 bases and J lost 2; bases outside the gene matches: 5. In germline, CDR1 is MDHEN, CDR2 SYDVKM. The CDR3 is CASSSQGAGNQPQHF. The CDR3 bases are TGTGCCAGCAGCTCACAGGGGGCGGGCAATCAGCCCCAGCATTTT.

This clone was counted once. V is TRBV7-9 and J is TRBJ2-1, with D perhaps matching TRBD2 (5 bases). Looked up from germline, CDR1 is SEHNR and CDR2 is FQNEAQ (reference sequence). This CDR3 contains 14 residues. The V gene lost 2 bases and the J gene lost 3 bases, with 8 bases spanning the gap. CDR3 protein: CASSLLGDYNEQFF. Written as DNA, the CDR3 is TGTGCCAGCAGCTTACTCGGGGACTACAATGAGCAGTTCTTC. The variable domain in full, completed from reference TRBV7-9 and TRBJ2-1, reads DTGVSQNPRHKITKRGQNVTFRCDPISEHNRLYWYRQTLGQGPEFLTYFQNEAQLEKSRLLSDRFSAERPKGSFSTLEIQRTEQGDSAMYLCASSLLGDYNEQFFGPGTRLTVL.